Detailed here is one T cell receptor beta chain. The antigen this receptor binds is unknown. There are no base qualities to consult, and no much larger clone falls within one base. The sample comes from a study of PD-1 blockade in classical Hodgkin lymphoma (dated by TCRdb to 2018 to 2020). Looking at the study overall: Nivolumab dosing was 3 mg/kg intravenously every 2 weeks, continuing until either disease progression or unacceptable toxicity. The study used TCR beta sequencing and CyTOF to define a peripheral blood immune signature of response to PD-1 blockade in classical Hodgkin lymphoma. General conclusions and limits of the study: Among trial patients, those achieving complete response had baseline diversity similar to that of newly diagnosed patients, while diversity was significantly lower in partial responders and progressors. CD4+ but not CD8+ TCR diversity rose significantly by C4D1 (p=0.0027 vs p=0.16), most apparent in complete responders (p=0.02). Only a single clinical trial cohort was studied, and what caused the repertoire differences, possibly disease activity or prior therapy, remained undefined. Lower diversity was observed in patients in whom nivolumab was started less than 1 year after ASCT, and these patients were excluded from later analyses so that confounding by immune reconstitution would be avoided. Baseline TCR diversity was reported to be lower in newly diagnosed patients than in healthy donors and to be lower still in relapsed/refractory patients.

The time point label here, explained by the study, means: cycle 2 day 1 (C2D1) of nivolumab. Relapse after autologous stem cell transplantation had occurred in all trial patients, and cohorts A, B and C were distinguished by prior brentuximab vedotin exposure. The trial cohort included some 53 patients with relapsed/refractory classical Hodgkin lymphoma, and each patient had a best overall response of complete response, partial response or progressive disease. Trial patients were treated with single-agent nivolumab in the multi-cohort phase II CheckMate 205 trial. An independent review committee assessed best overall response by applying the 2007 International Working Group response criteria. Trial PBMCs were collected immediately before nivolumab initiation (C1D1) and during therapy at cycle 2 day 1 and cycle 4 day 1. After peripheral blood was drawn into 8 mL Vacutainer Cell Preparation Tubes, PBMCs were isolated by centrifugation and then cryopreserved.

Genomic DNA was extracted with the Qiagen DNeasy kit from unsorted PBMCs and from negatively selected CD4+ and CD8+ fractions. TCR beta CDR3 regions were subjected to amplification by immunoSEQ multiplex PCR with primers that anneal to V and J segments. Amplification bias was minimized using a synthetic immune receptor repertoire, and residual bias was removed computationally after sequencing. In the paper's pipeline: Custom Python scripts were used to quantify repertoire diversity as the Shannon entropy index. The unsorted, CD4+ and CD8+ repertoires were each analyzed separately, with the exception of combined analyses, where CD4+ and CD8+ sequences were merged in silico. A clone counted as expanded when the clone's frequency after treatment rose at least 2-fold relative to C1D1, and clones undetected at baseline were given a pseudocount of 0.5. Clones with 0 or 1 copy at C1D1 were classified as singleton clones, and clones with 2 or more copies were classified as non-singleton clones. By matching protein sequences in sorted samples from the same patient, clones expanded in unsorted samples were annotated as CD4+, CD8+ or unknown. Wilcoxon tests on paired samples were used to test diversity changes from C1D1 to C4D1. Here the immuneACCESS table is served through TCRdb, limited to in-frame sequences with V and J called. Missing clones are a known gap in these copies; in checked studies unresolved V genes cover under half, and the rest lacks a known reason. V, J and clone size reflect that table, while D and trimming were determined from the DNA. The sample profile shows some 46,000 clones; roughly 80% of them were found once. The ten largest clones represent roughly 22% of the sample.

The sample was peripheral blood mononuclear cells (PBMCs), taken before the second cycle of nivolumab. The clonotype originates from a human donor with classical Hodgkin lymphoma.

The CDR3 region has the sequence CASSQWRGSNYGYTF. The nucleotide sequence reads as follows: TGCGCCAGCAGCCAATGGCGGGGCTCCAACTATGGCTACACCTTC. This receptor chain uses TRBV4-1 and TRBJ1-2, with TRBD1 as a weak D call on 5 bases. Including cysteine and phenylalanine, the CDR3 has 15 amino acids. The entry retains the CDR3 DNA only, 45 bases that are in frame from base 1. The junction carries 12 bases between V and J, which are trimmed by 2 bases and 2 bases respectively. Sequences MGHRA (CDR1) and YSYEKL (CDR2) are obtained from the germline V gene.